This TCR beta chain is from a study of shared clonotypes between healthy human individuals. Overall study results and limits: Among donors, the sharing of clonotypes was expected to be influenced by sequencing depth.

Germline V gene lookup returns CDR1 SNHLY and CDR2 FYNNEI. The CDR3 length is 13 residues. Trimming removed 9 bases at V and 11 bases at J, with 22 bases between. Concerning this clone: What it recognizes is unknown.

Only in-frame clones appear in the TCRdb table, and some are missing; sequencing was by immunoSEQ multiplex PCR. This sample has 550,000 to 850,000 clones, with about two thirds found just once. The sample comprised memory CD4+ T cells sorted from blood. The subset is: CD45RA-negative fraction. V usage is TRBV2 and J usage is TRBJ1-1, with D unclear. The TCR originated in a woman aged 30 to 39 in good health. The chain's CDR3 is CASRPGFLRRAFF. DNA for the CDR3: TGTGCCAGTAGGCCCGGGTTCCTCAGGAGGGCTTTCTTT.